This TCR beta chain was observed in a study of somatic mutations in cytotoxic T cells in rheumatoid arthritis (TCRdb year 2017). For context, the study as a whole: Some T-cell populations stained with V beta antibodies were sorted by flow on a FACSAria II or Sony SH800 to nearly 100% purity, with sorted V beta1+ cells additionally subjected to TCRB sequencing. The study asked whether expanded CD8+ T-cell clones in newly diagnosed, untreated rheumatoid arthritis carry somatic mutations, and used TCRB deep sequencing to characterize clonality. A total of 55 to 75 rheumatoid arthritis patients and 20 healthy controls underwent TCRB deep sequencing. The median ages of the patient and control groups were essentially identical.

There are 17 amino acids in the CDR3, from cysteine to phenylalanine inclusive. Here the CDR3 DNA is all that survives: 51 bases in frame from base 1. Looking up the germline V gene yields CDR1 LGHNA and CDR2 YSLEER. V trim: 3 bases; J trim: 1 base; unmatched bases: 2. The immunoSEQ assay was applied to genomic DNA for TCRB CDR3 sequencing. The source study handled its data this way. The analyses included only productive TCRB rearrangements. Clonality was expressed as a Shannon entropy-based productive clonality index, with each clone defined by a unique TCRB CDR3 sequence. To calculate repertoire overlap between two samples, the template counts of each clone were considered relative to each sample's total templates. V-gene usage measured by flow cytometry correlated with TCRB sequencing V-gene usage, with a Spearman r of 0.6 to 0.7. Held by TCRdb, this immuneACCESS table contains in-frame sequences only and omits some clones. Under half of the omission traces to an unresolved V gene where checked; the cause of the rest is unknown. That table supplies the V and J calls and clone size; D and trimming were determined from the DNA. This sample is represented by about 10,000 clones; roughly 74% of them were singletons. The ten most abundant clones make up 30% to 40% of the sample.

Healthy controls were 20 blood donors whose buffy coats were used, with a median age of roughly 55 years (range roughly 20-75) and about 55% female. On an AutoMACS, CD4+ and CD8+ cells were isolated via positive magnetic bead selection, and their purity was verified by flow cytometry. Ficoll-Paque PLUS density gradient separation was used to isolate peripheral blood mononuclear cells. DNA was extracted from CD4-enriched, CD8-enriched or PBMC samples with Nucleospin Tissue or Tissue XS kits and quantified with a Qubit 2.0 fluorometer. Worth noting for this clone: The target of this receptor is not known. Base qualities are not at hand, and no much larger clone is one base apart.

Results the study describes overall, beyond this receptor: In about an eighth of the roughly 65 patients, more than 20% of CD8+ cells belonged to the largest CD8+ clone, while several identical CD8+ TCRB sequences were shared between blood and synovial fluid. CD8+ T-cell clonality in rheumatoid arthritis patients was not significantly different from that in age-matched healthy controls. The antigen targets of the expanded CD8+ clones were unknown, and absence from virus-specific databases did not rule out viral specificity. The slight underrepresentation of TRBV07 in patients was not corrected for multiple comparisons. Healthy controls showed no age-related increase in CD8+ clonality, whereas patients did (Spearman r of about 0.5).

This receptor was obtained from a man aged 55-75 years in good health. The sample consisted of CD8+ T cells sorted from blood. The chain is made from TRBV4-3 and TRBJ2-3; a stretch of 15 junction bases matches TRBD2. The DNA sequence reads TGCGCCAGCAGCCAGAGGACTAGCGGGGGGGGCACAGATACGCAGTATTTT. This gives the protein CASSQRTSGGGTDTQYF.